These 9 T cell receptor beta chains came from one sample sequenced in a study of cytotoxic CD8 clonotypes in ibrutinib-treated CLL. Data came from immunoSEQ multiplex PCR; TCRdb stores just in-frame clones and leaves some out. The sample lists roughly 200,000 clones, roughly 79% seen once, with 9.5% to 12% in the top ten. This material consisted of PBMCs, taken after 12 months of ibrutinib treatment. These receptors originate from a human donor with chronic lymphocytic leukemia.

This clone showed up just a few times. V is TRBV29-1 and J is TRBJ1-5; 7 bases are shared with TRBD1. Trimming cost V 6 bases and J 6 bases; bases outside gene matches: 5. CDR1 is SQVTM and CDR2 is ANQGSEA in the germline V gene. CDR3 length: 12 amino acids. CDR3 DNA sequence: TGCAGCGTAGGGACAGAGGGTCAGCCCCAGCATTTT. Amino acid sequence: CSVGTEGQPQHF.

This chain connects TRBV4-1 to TRBJ2-2; no clear D gene. This CDR3 has 15 amino acids. The germline V and J ends were trimmed by 1 base and 0 bases, with 6 bases remaining between them. Germline loops: CDR1 MGHRA, CDR2 YSYEKL. CDR3 residues: CASSQVGSNTGELFF. The CDR3 DNA sequence: TGCGCCAGCAGCCAAGTAGGTTCGAACACCGGGGAGCTGTTTTTT.

The V call is TRBV5-7, the J call TRBJ2-7, with D possibly being TRBD2 (6 bases). TRBV5-7 is an ORF for which the function is uncertain. The ends were cut back, 4 bases at V and 2 bases at J, with 16 bases in the middle. CDR3 length equals 15 residues. The CDR3 here is CASSTLPSVTYEQYF. CDR3 bases: TGTGCCAGCAGCACCCTTCCTAGCGTCACCTACGAGCAGTACTTC.

The chain has TRBV2 and TRBJ1-2; D is ambiguous. Between the trimmed V and J ends, which lost 7 bases and 8 bases, there was a span of 20 bases. There are 14 residues in the CDR3. CDR1 and CDR2 (germline): SNHLY, FYNNEI. In DNA form, the CDR3 reads TGTGCCAGCACCCTGGGCAGCACTCTTTCCGGCTACACCTTC. Protein sequence: CASTLGSTLSGYTF.

This chain joins TRBV4-1 and TRBJ2-1, with TRBD2 matching over 9 bases. V gave up 2 bases and J gave up 8 bases; unmatched junction bases: 13. CDR1 is MGHRA and CDR2 is YSYEKL in the germline V gene. The CDR3 spans 17 residues. This CDR3 reads CASSQRRGGAGGDEQFF. The CDR3 nucleotides are TGCGCCAGCAGCCAAAGGCGGGGGGGCGCAGGCGGCGATGAGCAGTTCTTC.

V and J are TRBV7-8 and TRBJ2-3; 11 positions agree with TRBD1. The CDR3 is 13 residues long. Looked up from germline, CDR1 is SGHVS and CDR2 is FQNEAQ. V gave up 8 bases and J gave up 7 bases; unmatched junction bases: 5. CDR3 loop: CASGDRGRNTQYF. The CDR3 DNA is TGTGCCAGCGGGGACAGGGGGAGGAATACGCAGTATTTT.

In this sample, this clone turned up many times. The chain joins TRBV25-1 to TRBJ1-1, with TRBD1 matching over 7 bases. The V and J ends lost 2 bases and 0 bases, in that order; junction bases with no gene match: 9. The CDR3 is made up of 17 amino acids. Germline V lookup: CDR1 MGHDK, CDR2 SYGVNS. Here the CDR3 reads CASSEVATGPLNTEAFF. CDR3 in DNA: TGTGCCAGCAGTGAAGTCGCGACAGGGCCTTTGAACACTGAAGCTTTCTTT.

This clone turned up a few times. This chain connects TRBV10-2 to TRBJ2-7; no clear D. The germline V gene encodes CDR1 WSHSY and CDR2 SAAADI. The CDR3 has 13 residues. Trimming cost V 4 bases and J 4 bases, with 11 bases left between them. The chain's CDR3 is CASSVSRRYEQYF. CDR3 DNA sequence: TGCGCCAGCAGTGTATCCAGACGGTACGAGCAGTACTTC.

The chain recombines TRBV5-4 with TRBJ1-2; no clear D. The V gene lost 0 bases and the J gene lost 4 bases, with 4 bases spanning the gap. From germline, CDR1 is SGHNT and CDR2 YYREEE (reference sequence). There are 12 residues in the CDR3. DNA for the CDR3: TGTGCCAGCAGCTTGGCGGGCTATGGCTACACCTTC. Its translation is CASSLAGYGYTF.